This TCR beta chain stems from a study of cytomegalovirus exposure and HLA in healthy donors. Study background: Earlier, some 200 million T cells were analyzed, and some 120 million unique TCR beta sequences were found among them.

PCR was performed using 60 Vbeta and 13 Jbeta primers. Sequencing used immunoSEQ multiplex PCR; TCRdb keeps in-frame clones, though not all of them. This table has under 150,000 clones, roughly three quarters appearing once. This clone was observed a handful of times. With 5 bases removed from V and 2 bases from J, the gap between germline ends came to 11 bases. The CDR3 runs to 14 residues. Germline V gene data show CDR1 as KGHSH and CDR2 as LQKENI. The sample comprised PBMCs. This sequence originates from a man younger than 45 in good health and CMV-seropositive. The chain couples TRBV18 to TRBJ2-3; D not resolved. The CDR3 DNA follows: TGTGCCAGCTCAGCATCCGACTTCACAGATACGCAGTATTTT. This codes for CASSASDFTDTQYF.